This T cell receptor (beta chain) comes out of a study of regulatory T cells in long-lasting Graves disease. Time point in this sample: newly diagnosed GD, antithyroid drugs for less than 3 months. Researchers made the TCR library from RNA that was extracted from PBMCs. The length of the CDR3 is 16 residues. The germline CDR1 and CDR2 sequences are SEHNR and FQNEAQ (reference sequence). Arm-PCR of CDR3 regions and iRepertoire HTBI primers were used to build TCR beta libraries. One entry per CDR3 protein results from TCRdb running MiXCR on the multiplex PCR reads. This sample has 400,000 to 650,000 distinct CDR3 sequences, with around 16% found just once. Regarding this clonotype: This may come from a read error, since a much larger clone is one base off.

These data are also associated with another study on T cells in Graves' hyperthyroidism and ophthalmopathy.

This rearrangement joins TRBV7-9 to TRBJ1-5; tentative D call: TRBD1 (6 bases). The input for sequencing was peripheral blood mononuclear cells (PBMCs), taken at new diagnosis, from a patient treated with antithyroid drugs. This receptor was obtained from a middle-aged woman with Graves disease. CDR3 loop: CASSLGVGASSQPQHF. As DNA, the CDR3 is TGTGCCAGCAGCTTAGGAGTGGGGGCTAGCAGTCAGCCCCAGCATTTT.